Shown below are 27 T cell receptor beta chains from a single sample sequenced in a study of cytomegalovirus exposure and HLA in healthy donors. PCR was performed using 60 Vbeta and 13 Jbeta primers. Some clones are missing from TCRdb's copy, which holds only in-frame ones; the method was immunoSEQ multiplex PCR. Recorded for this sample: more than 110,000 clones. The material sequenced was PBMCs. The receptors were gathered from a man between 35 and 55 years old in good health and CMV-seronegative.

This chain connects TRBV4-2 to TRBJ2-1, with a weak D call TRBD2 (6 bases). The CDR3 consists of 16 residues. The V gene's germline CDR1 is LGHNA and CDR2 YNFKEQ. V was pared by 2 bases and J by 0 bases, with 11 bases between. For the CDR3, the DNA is TGTGCCAGCAGCCAATCGGGGGTAAACTCCTACAATGAGCAGTTCTTC. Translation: CASSQSGVNSYNEQFF.

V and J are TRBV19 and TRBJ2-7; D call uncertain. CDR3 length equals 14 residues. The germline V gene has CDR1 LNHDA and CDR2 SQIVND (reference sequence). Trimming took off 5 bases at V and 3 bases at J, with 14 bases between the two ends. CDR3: CASSDIVGSYEQYF. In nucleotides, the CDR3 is TGTGCCAGTAGTGACATCGTCGGAAGCTACGAGCAGTACTTC.

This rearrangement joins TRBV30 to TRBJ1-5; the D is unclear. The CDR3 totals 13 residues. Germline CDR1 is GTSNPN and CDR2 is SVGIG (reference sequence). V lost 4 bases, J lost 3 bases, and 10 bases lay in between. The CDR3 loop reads CAWTDTSNQPQHF. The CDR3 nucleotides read TGTGCCTGGACAGACACCTCCAATCAGCCCCAGCATTTT.

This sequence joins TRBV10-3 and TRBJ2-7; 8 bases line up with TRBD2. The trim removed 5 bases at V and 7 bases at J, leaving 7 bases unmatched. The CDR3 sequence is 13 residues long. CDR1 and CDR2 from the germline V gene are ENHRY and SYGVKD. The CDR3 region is CAISSGGVGEQYF. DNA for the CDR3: TGTGCCATCAGTTCGGGGGGGGTGGGAGAGCAGTACTTC.

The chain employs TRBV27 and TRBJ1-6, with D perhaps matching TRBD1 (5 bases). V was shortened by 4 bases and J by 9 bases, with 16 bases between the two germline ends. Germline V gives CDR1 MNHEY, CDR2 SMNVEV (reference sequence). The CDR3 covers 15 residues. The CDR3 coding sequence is TGTGCCAGCAGTTCGCGGACAAGGAAAGGTTCACCCCTCCACTTT. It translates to CASSSRTRKGSPLHF.

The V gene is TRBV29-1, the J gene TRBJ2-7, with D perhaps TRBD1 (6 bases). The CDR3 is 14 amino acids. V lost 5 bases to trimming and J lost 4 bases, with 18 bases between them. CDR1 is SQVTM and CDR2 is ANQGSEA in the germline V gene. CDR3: CSVIAGTNLYEQYF. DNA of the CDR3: TGCAGCGTTATTGCCGGGACAAACCTTTACGAGCAGTACTTC.

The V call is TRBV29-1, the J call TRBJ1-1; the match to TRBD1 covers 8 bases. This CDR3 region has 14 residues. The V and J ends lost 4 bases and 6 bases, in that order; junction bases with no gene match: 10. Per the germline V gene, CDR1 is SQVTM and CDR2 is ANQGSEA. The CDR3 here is CSVVLWTGLAEAFF. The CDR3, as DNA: TGCAGCGTTGTTCTGTGGACAGGGCTGGCTGAAGCTTTCTTT.

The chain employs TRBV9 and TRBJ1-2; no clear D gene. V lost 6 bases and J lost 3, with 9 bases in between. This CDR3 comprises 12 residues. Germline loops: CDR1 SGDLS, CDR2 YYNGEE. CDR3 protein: CASMRQDYGYTF. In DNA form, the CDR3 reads TGTGCCAGCATGAGGCAAGACTATGGCTACACCTTC. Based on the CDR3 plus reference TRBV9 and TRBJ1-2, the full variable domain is DSGVTQTPKHLITATGQRVTLRCSPRSGDLSVYWYQQSLDQGLQFLIQYYNGEERAKGNILERFSAQQFPDLHSELNLSSLELGDSALYFCASMRQDYGYTFGSGTRLTVV.

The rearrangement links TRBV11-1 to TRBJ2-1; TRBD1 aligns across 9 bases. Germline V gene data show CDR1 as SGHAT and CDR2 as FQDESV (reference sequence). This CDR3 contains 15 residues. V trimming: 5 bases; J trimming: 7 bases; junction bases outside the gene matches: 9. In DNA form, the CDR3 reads TGTGCCAGCAGCAGCCGGGACAGGGATCCGAATGAGCAGTTCTTC. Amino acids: CASSSRDRDPNEQFF.

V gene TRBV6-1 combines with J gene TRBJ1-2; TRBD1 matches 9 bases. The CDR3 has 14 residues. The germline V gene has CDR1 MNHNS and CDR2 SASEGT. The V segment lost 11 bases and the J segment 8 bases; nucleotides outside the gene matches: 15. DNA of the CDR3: TGTGCCTCACGATCTCCGGGACAGGGCAACGGCTACACCTTC. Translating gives CASRSPGQGNGYTF.

The chain's CDR3 is CASSYSGKSAEQYF. As DNA, the CDR3 is TGTGCCAGCAGCTATAGCGGTAAATCGGCCGAGCAGTACTTC. The chain couples TRBV7-3 to TRBJ2-7, with a weak D call TRBD2 (6 bases). CDR1 is SGHTA and CDR2 is FQGTGA in the germline V gene. Deletions cut 4 bases from V and 6 bases from J, with 16 bases between. CDR3 length equals 14 residues.

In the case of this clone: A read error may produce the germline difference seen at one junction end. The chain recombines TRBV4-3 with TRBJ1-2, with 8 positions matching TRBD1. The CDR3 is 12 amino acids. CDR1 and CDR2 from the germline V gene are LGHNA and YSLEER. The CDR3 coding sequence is TGCGCCAGCAGCGAACCGGGACAGGCCTTTTTCTTC. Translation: CASSEPGQAFFF.

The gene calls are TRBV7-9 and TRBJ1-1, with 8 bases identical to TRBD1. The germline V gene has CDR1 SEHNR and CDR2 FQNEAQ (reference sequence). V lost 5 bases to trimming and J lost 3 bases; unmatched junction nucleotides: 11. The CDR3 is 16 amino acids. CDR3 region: CASSLSTGATHTEAFF. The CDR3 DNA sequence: TGTGCCAGCAGCCTGTCGACAGGGGCCACCCACACTGAAGCTTTCTTT.

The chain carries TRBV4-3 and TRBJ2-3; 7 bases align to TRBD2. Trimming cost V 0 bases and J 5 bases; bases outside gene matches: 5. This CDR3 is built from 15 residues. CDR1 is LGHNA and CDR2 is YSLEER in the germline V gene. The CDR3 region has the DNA TGCGCCAGCAGCCAAGAGGGGGGGTCGATAGATACGCAGTATTTT. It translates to CASSQEGGSIDTQYF.

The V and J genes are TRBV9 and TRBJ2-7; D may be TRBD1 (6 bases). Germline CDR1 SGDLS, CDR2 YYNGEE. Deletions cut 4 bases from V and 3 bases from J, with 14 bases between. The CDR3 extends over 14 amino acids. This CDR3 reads CASSHSDSFYEQYF. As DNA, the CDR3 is TGTGCCAGCAGCCATTCGGACAGTTTCTACGAGCAGTACTTC.

The CDR3 nucleotides are TGTGCCAGCAGCCCACGGGAAAGAGATTCACCCCTCCACTTT. Amino acids: CASSPRERDSPLHF. The gene calls are TRBV5-4 and TRBJ1-6; D uncertain. Looked up from germline, CDR1 is SGHNT and CDR2 is YYREEE (reference sequence). The CDR3 extends over 14 amino acids. The ends were cut back, 4 bases at V and 8 bases at J, with 13 bases in the middle.

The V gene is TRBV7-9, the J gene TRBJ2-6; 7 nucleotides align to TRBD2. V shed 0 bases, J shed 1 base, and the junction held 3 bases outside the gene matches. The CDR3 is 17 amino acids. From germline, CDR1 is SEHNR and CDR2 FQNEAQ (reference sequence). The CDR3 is CASSLAGGTSGANVLTF. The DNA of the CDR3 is TGTGCCAGCAGCTTAGCGGGGGGGACTTCTGGGGCCAACGTCCTGACTTTC.

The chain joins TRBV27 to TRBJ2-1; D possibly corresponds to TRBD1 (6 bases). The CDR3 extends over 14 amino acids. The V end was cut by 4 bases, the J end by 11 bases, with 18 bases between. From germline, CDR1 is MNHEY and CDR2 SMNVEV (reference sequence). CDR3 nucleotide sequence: TGTGCCAGCAGTTCCCCGTGGGACACTCATAAGCAGTTCTTC. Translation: CASSSPWDTHKQFF.

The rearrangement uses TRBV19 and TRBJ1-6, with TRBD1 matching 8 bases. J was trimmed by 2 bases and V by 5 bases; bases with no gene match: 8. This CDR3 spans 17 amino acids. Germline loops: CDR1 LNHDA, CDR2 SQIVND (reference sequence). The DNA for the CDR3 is TGTGCCAGTAGTGCTGGACAGGGAGTGCCCTATAATTCACCCCTCCACTTT. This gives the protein CASSAGQGVPYNSPLHF.

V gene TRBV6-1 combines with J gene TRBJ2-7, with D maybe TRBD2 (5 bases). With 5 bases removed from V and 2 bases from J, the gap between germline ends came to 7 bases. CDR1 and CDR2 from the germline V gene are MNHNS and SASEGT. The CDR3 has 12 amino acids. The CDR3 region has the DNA TGTGCCAGCAGTCGCGGGCCCTACGAGCAGTACTTC. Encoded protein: CASSRGPYEQYF.

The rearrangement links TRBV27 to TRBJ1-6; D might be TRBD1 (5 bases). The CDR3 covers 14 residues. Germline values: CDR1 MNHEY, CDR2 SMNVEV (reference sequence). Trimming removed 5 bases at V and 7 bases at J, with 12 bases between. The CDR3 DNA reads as TGTGCCAGCAGTAGCAGGGATGGGAATTCACCCCTCCACTTT. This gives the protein CASSSRDGNSPLHF.

The CDR3 spells CASSSPGTGELFF. The CDR3 nucleotides are TGTGCCAGCAGTTCCCCGGGAACCGGGGAGCTGTTTTTT. V and J are TRBV27 and TRBJ2-2; D is possibly TRBD2 (5 bases). Trimming shortened V by 4 bases and J by 5 bases, and 8 bases separated the two germline ends. The CDR3 contains 13 residues. Germline assignment: CDR1 MNHEY and CDR2 SMNVEV (reference sequence).

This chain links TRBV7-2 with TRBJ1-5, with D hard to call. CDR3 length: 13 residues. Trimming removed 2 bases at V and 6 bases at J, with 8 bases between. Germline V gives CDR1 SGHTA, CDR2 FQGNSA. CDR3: CASSLINRQPQHF. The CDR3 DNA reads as TGTGCCAGCAGCTTAATTAATCGTCAGCCCCAGCATTTT.

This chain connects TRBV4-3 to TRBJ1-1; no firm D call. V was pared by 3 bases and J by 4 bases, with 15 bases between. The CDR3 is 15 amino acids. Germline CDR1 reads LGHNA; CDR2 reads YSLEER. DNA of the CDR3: TGCGCCAGCAGCCATAACGGGAAAAGAAGCACTGAAGCTTTCTTT. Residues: CASSHNGKRSTEAFF.

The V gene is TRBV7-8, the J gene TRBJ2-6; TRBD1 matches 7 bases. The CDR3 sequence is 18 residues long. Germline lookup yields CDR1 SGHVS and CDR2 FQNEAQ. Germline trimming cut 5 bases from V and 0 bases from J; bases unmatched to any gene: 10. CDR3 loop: CASSQRGLDFSGANVLTF. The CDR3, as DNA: TGTGCCAGCAGCCAGAGGGGGCTGGACTTCTCTGGGGCCAACGTCCTGACTTTC.

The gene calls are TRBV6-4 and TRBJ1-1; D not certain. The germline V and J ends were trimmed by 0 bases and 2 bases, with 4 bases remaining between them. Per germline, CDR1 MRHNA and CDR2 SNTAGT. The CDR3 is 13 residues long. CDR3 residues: CASSDSSNTEAFF. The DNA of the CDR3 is TGTGCCAGCAGTGACTCTTCAAACACTGAAGCTTTCTTT.

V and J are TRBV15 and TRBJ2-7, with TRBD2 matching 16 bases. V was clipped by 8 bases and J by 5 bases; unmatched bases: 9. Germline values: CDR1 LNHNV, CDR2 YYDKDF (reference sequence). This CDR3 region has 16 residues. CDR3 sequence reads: CATGPGTSGGADEQYF. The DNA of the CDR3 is TGTGCCACCGGACCCGGGACTAGCGGGGGGGCCGACGAGCAGTACTTC.